The 16 T cell receptor beta chains given below trace back to one sample, sequenced in a study of blood T cell repertoires in COVID-19. Produced via immunoSEQ multiplex PCR; TCRdb's table is partial and in-frame only. The sample records 190,000 or so clones, around 82% being singletons. Material for sequencing was peripheral blood. These receptor sequences come from a man over 45 with active or convalescent COVID-19.

J is TRBJ1-1 and V is TRBV4-1; 8 bases agree with TRBD1. The V gene end was trimmed by 1 base and the J gene end by 1 base; junction bases not matched to a gene: 2. There are 15 residues in the CDR3. Germline V gene lookup returns CDR1 MGHRA and CDR2 YSYEKL. The CDR3 loop reads CASSQVGTGNTEAFF. The DNA for the CDR3 is TGCGCCAGCAGCCAAGTGGGGACAGGGAACACTGAAGCTTTCTTT.

The genes are TRBV11-3 and TRBJ2-2, with D tentatively TRBD1 (5 bases). The length of the CDR3 is 15 residues. In germline, CDR1 is SGHNT, CDR2 YENEEA. V was trimmed by 2 bases and J by 3 bases, leaving 10 bases between them. In DNA form, the CDR3 reads TGTGCCAGCAGCTTAAAGGGGATACACACCGGGGAGCTGTTTTTT. Protein: CASSLKGIHTGELFF.

On this clone itself: One end of the junction varies from germline; a read error may be responsible. The chain carries TRBV7-7 and TRBJ2-5; 13 bases fit TRBD2. The CDR3 covers 15 residues. Germline loops: CDR1 SSHAT, CDR2 FNYEAQ (reference sequence). CDR3 coding DNA: TGTGCTAGCAGCTTAGAGGGACTAGCGGGGGAGACCCAGTACTTC. Translating it yields CASSLEGLAGETQYF.

The V gene is TRBV6-1, the J gene TRBJ2-7; 9 bases line up with TRBD1. V was clipped by 4 bases and J by 4 bases; unmatched bases: 17. There are 18 residues in the CDR3. Germline assignment: CDR1 MNHNS and CDR2 SASEGT. The CDR3 is CASSVIGPGTGKGYEQYF. As DNA, the CDR3 is TGTGCCAGCAGTGTTATAGGGCCCGGGACAGGGAAAGGGTACGAGCAGTACTTC.

The rearrangement joins TRBV24-1 to TRBJ2-1, with D perhaps TRBD2 (7 bases). Germline assignment: CDR1 KGHDR and CDR2 SFDVKD. The CDR3 contains 21 residues. Deletions cut 2 bases from V and 0 bases from J, with 25 bases between. The CDR3 region has the DNA TGTGCCACCAGTGATTCACCATTGGGGGCGGGAGCCCAAAGCTCCTACAATGAGCAGTTCTTC. It encodes CATSDSPLGAGAQSSYNEQFF.

This clone was recorded a few times. The CDR3 loop is CASTESGMVNQPQHF. In DNA form, the CDR3 reads TGTGCCAGTACCGAATCCGGGATGGTTAATCAGCCCCAGCATTTT. The chain couples TRBV19 to TRBJ1-5; D is unresolved. The CDR3 runs 15 residues. The V end was cut by 7 bases, the J end by 4 bases, with 17 bases between. Germline V gene sequence: CDR1 LNHDA, CDR2 SQIVND (reference sequence).

This clone was observed once. The CDR3 loop is CASRSGHHTDTQYF. CDR3 nucleotides: TGCGCCAGCAGGAGCGGGCACCACACAGATACGCAGTATTTT. The V and J genes are TRBV10-2 and TRBJ2-3, with D maybe TRBD2 (6 bases). CDR3 size: 14 residues. Germline loops: CDR1 WSHSY, CDR2 SAAADI. The V end lost 6 bases, the J end lost 2 bases, and 12 bases lay between the germline ends.

This chain joins TRBV2 and TRBJ2-7; a weak D match, TRBD1 (7 bases). V shed 10 bases and J shed 1 base, with 20 bases lying between them. The CDR3 consists of 15 residues. CDR1 and CDR2 from the germline V gene are SNHLY and FYNNEI. CDR3 nucleotide sequence: TGTGCCATGGTAAGGGGGGACAGTCTTTCCTACGAGCAGTACTTC. This translates into CAMVRGDSLSYEQYF.

This rearrangement joins TRBV6-5 to TRBJ1-2, with TRBD1 matching 8 bases. V shed 7 bases, J shed 0 bases, and the junction held 7 bases outside the gene matches. The CDR3 runs to 15 residues. From germline, CDR1 is MNHEY and CDR2 SVGAGI. CDR3 DNA: TGTGCCAGCACCCTAGGGACAGGAGCTAACTATGGCTACACCTTC. Encoded protein: CASTLGTGANYGYTF.

This clone was counted once. The V and J genes are TRBV11-1 and TRBJ1-1; D remains ambiguous. This CDR3 has 15 amino acids. The germline V gene encodes CDR1 SGHAT and CDR2 FQDESV (reference sequence). The ends were cut back, 5 bases at V and 0 bases at J, with 13 bases in the middle. CDR3 sequence reads: CASSPEVGVNTEAFF. As DNA, the CDR3 is TGTGCCAGCAGCCCGGAGGTGGGAGTGAACACTGAAGCTTTCTTT.

J is TRBJ2-4 and V is TRBV5-4, with D possibly TRBD1 on 5 matching bases. From germline, CDR1 is SGHNT and CDR2 YYREEE (reference sequence). The V and J ends lost 1 base and 7 bases respectively, with 9 bases between them. The CDR3 runs to 13 residues. The CDR3 is CASSLPGLNIQYF. Written as DNA, the CDR3 is TGTGCCAGCAGCTTGCCAGGGCTCAACATTCAGTACTTC.

This rearrangement joins TRBV6-2 or TRBV6-3 to TRBJ2-5, with TRBD2 identical over 9 bases. In germline, CDR1 is MNHEY, CDR2 SVGEGT. V dropped 6 bases and J dropped 1; count of bases not matched to a gene: 12. This CDR3 has 17 residues. CDR3 in amino acids: CASSVLLAGDAQETQYF. For the CDR3, the DNA is TGTGCCAGCAGCGTCCTTTTAGCGGGGGACGCCCAAGAGACCCAGTACTTC.

The genes are TRBV10-3 and TRBJ1-2; 9 bases fit TRBD1. Germline CDR1 and CDR2: ENHRY and SYGVKD. V lost 3 bases, J lost 3 bases, and 2 bases stayed unmatched. The CDR3 has 14 residues. The CDR3 sequence: CAISDWTGDYGYTF. DNA of the CDR3: TGTGCCATCAGTGATTGGACAGGGGACTATGGCTACACCTTC.

The chain joins TRBV12-5 to TRBJ2-1, with 8 bases identical to TRBD1. V lost 1 base to trimming and J lost 4 bases; unmatched junction nucleotides: 9. Germline-derived CDR1 and CDR2 are LGHNT and FRNRAP. This CDR3 comprises 17 residues. This chain's CDR3 is CASGLGLGRGLYNEQFF. The CDR3 DNA follows: TGTGCTAGTGGTTTGGGTCTCGGCAGGGGGCTATACAATGAGCAGTTCTTC. Full variable domain (missing parts from reference TRBV12-5 and TRBJ2-1): DARVTQTPRHKVTEMGQEVTMRCQPILGHNTVFWYRQTMMQGLELLAYFRNRAPLDDSGMPKDRFSAEMPDATLATLKIQPSEPRDSAVYFCASGLGLGRGLYNEQFFGPGTRLTVL.

The chain's CDR3 is CASAPAGRWEQFF. CDR3 DNA: TGTGCCAGCGCACCGGCAGGCCGCTGGGAGCAGTTCTTC. V gene TRBV7-9 combines with J gene TRBJ2-1; D call uncertain. The length of the CDR3 is 13 residues. Germline V CDR1 and CDR2: SEHNR, FQNEAQ (reference sequence). V dropped 8 bases and J dropped 10 bases, with 18 bases sitting between them.

This chain joins TRBV19 and TRBJ2-2, with TRBD2 identical over 13 bases. The V segment lost 7 bases and the J segment 4 bases; nucleotides outside the gene matches: 9. The CDR3 totals 17 residues. CDR1 and CDR2 from the germline V gene are LNHDA and SQIVND (reference sequence). The CDR3 DNA reads TGTGCCAGTAACCTACTAGCGGGAGGGCCGGGCACCGGGGAGCTGTTTTTT. Its translation is CASNLLAGGPGTGELFF.